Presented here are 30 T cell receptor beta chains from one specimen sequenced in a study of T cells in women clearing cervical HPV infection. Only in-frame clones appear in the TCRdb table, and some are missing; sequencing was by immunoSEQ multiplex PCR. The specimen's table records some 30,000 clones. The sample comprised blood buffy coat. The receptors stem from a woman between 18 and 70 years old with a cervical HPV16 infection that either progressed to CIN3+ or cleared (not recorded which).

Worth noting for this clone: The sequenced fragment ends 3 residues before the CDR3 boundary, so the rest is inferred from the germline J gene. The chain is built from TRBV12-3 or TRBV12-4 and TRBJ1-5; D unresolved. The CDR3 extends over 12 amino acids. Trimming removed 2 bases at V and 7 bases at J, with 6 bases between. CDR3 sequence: CASSLWQQPQHF. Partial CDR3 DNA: TGTGCCAGCAGTTTATGGCAACAGCCC.

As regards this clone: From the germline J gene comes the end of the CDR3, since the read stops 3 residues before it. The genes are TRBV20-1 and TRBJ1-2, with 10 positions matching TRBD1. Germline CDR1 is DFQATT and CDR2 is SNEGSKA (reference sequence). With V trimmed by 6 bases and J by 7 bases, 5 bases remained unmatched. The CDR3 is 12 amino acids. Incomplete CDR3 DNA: TGCAGTGCATCCGACAGGGGGCCTGGC. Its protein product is CSASDRGPG. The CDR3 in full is CSASDRGPGYTF.

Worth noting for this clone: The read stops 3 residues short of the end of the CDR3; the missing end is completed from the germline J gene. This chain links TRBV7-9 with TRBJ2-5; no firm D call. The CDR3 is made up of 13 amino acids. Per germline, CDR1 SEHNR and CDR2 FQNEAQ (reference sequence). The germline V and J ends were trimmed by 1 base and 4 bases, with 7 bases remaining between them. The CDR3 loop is CASSLEMAETQYF. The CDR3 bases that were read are TGTGCCAGCAGCTTAGAAATGGCAGAGACC.

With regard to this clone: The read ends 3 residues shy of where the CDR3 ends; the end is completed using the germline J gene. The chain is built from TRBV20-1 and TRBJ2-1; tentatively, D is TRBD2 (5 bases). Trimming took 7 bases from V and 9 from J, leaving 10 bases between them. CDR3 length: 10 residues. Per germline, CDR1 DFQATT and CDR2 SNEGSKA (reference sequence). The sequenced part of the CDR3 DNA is TGCAGTGGAGGGCCGGTTGAG. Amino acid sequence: CSGGPVE. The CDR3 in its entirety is CSGGPVEQFF.

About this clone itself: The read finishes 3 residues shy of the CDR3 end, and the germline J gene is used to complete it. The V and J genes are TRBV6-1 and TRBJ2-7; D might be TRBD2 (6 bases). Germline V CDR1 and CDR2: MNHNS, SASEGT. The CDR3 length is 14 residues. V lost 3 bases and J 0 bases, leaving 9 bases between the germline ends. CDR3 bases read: TGTGCCAGCAGTGACAGCGGGTACTCCTACGAG. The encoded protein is CASSDSGYSYE. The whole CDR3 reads CASSDSGYSYEQYF.

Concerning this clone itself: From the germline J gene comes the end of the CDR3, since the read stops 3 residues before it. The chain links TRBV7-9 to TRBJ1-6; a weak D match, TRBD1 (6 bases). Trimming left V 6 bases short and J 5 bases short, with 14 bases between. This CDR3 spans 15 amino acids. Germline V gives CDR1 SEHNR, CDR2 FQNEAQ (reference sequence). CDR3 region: CASSLSDRNNSPLHF. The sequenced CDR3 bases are TGTGCCAGCAGTCTTTCAGACAGGAATAATTCACCC.

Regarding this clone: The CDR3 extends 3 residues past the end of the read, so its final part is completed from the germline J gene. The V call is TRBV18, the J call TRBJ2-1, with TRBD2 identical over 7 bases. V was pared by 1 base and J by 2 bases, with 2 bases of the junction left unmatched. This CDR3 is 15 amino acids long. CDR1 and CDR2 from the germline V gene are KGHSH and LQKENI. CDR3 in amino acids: CASSPRTSAYNEQFF. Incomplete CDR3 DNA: TGTGCCAGCTCACCACGAACTAGCGCCTACAATGAG.

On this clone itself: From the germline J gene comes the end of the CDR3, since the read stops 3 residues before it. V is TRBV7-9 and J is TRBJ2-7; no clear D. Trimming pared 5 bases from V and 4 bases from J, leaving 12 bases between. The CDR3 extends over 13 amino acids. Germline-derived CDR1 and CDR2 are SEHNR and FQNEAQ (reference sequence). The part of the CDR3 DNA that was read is TGTGCCAGCAGCCTTCGAGGTGGTTACGAG. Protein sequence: CASSLRGGYE. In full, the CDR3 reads CASSLRGGYEQYF.

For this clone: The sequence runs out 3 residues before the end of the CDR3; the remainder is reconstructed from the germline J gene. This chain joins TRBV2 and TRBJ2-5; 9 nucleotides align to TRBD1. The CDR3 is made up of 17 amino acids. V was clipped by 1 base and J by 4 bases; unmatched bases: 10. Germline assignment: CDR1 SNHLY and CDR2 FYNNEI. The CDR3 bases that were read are TGTGCCAGCAGTGAAGGGCTGGGACAGGGAGGGAGAGAGACC. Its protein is CASSEGLGQGGRET. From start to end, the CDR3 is CASSEGLGQGGRETQYF.

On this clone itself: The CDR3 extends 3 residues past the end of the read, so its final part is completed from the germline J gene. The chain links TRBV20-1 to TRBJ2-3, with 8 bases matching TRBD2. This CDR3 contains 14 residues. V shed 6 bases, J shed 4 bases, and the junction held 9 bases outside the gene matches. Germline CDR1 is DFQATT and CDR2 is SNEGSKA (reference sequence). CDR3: CSAAPPGGPDTQYF. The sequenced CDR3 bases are TGCAGTGCGGCACCCCCGGGGGGGCCAGATACG.

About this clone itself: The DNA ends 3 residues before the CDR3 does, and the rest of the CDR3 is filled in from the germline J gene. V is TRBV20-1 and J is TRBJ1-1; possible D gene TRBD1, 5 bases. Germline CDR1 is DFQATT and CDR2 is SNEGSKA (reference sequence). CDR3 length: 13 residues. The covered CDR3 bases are TGCAGTGCCCTGGGACTAGCGATAGATACG. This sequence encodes CSALGLAIDT. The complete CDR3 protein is CSALGLAIDTAFF.

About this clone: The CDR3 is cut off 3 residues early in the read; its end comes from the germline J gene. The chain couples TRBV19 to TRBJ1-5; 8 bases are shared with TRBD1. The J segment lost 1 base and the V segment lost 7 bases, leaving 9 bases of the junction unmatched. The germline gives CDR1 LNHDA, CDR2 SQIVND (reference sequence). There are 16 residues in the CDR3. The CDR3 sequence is CASTPGQGRSNQPQHF. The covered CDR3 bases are TGTGCCAGTACCCCCGGACAGGGTAGGAGCAATCAGCCC.

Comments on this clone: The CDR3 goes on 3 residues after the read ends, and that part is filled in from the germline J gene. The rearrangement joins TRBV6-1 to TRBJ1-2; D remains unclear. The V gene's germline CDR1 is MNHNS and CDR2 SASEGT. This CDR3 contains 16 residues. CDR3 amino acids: CASSEELAGPSGDYTF. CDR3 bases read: TGTGCCAGCAGTGAGGAACTAGCGGGTCCCTCTGGGGAC.

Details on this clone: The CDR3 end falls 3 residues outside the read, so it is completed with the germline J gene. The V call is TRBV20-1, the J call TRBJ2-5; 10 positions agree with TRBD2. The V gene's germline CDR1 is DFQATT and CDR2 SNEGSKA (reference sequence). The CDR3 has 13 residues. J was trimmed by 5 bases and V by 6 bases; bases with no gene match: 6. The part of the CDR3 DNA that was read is TGCAGTGCGGGACTAGCGATTGATGAGACC. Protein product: CSAGLAIDET. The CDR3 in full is CSAGLAIDETQYF.

The CDR3 bases that were read are TGTGCCAGCAGCCCCAGGAGGGGTGGAAACACC. This codes for CASSPRRGGNT. The whole CDR3 protein reads CASSPRRGGNTIYF. This chain joins TRBV11-1 and TRBJ1-3, with D perhaps matching TRBD1 (5 bases). The read falls 3 residues short of the CDR3 end, and the missing part is taken from the germline J gene. With 5 bases removed from V and 3 bases from J, the gap between germline ends came to 11 bases. Germline lookup yields CDR1 SGHAT and CDR2 FQDESV (reference sequence). This CDR3 contains 14 residues.

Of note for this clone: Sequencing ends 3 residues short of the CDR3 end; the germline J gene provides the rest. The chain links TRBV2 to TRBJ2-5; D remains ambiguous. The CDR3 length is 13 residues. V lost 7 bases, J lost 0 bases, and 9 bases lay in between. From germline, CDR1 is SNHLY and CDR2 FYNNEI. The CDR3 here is CASKDWHQETQYF. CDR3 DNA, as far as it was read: TGTGCCAGCAAAGATTGGCACCAAGAGACC.

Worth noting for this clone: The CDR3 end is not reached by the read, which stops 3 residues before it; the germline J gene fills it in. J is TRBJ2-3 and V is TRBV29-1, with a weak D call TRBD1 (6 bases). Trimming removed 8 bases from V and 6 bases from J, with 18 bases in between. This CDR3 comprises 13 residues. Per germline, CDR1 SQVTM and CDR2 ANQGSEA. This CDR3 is CSKRDNPGDTQYF. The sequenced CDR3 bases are TGCAGCAAACGGGACAACCCGGGGGATACG.

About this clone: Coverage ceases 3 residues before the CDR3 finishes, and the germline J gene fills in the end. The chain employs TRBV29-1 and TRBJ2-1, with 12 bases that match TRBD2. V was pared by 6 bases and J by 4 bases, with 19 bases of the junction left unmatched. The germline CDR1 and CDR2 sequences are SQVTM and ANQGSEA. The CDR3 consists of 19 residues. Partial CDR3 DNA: TGCAGCGTCGACCCATCATCGGGACTAGCGGGCGCCCCTTACAATGAG. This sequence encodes CSVDPSSGLAGAPYNE. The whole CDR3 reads CSVDPSSGLAGAPYNEQFF.

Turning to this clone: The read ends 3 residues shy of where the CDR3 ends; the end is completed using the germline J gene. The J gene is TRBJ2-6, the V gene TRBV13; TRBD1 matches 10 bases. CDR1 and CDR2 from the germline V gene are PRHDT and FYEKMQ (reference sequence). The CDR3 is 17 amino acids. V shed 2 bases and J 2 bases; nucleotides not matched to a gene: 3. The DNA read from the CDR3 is TGTGCCAGCAGCTTATTAGGACAGGGGGCTGGGGCCAACGTC. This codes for CASSLLGQGAGANV. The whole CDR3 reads CASSLLGQGAGANVLTF.

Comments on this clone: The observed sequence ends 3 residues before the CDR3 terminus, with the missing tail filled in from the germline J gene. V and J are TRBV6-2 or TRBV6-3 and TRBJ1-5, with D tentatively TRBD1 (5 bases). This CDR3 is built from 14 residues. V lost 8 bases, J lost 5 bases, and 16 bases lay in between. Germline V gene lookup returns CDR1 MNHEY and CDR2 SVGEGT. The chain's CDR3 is CASSTDMSYQPQHF. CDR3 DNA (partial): TGTGCCAGCTCTACGGACATGAGTTATCAGCCC.

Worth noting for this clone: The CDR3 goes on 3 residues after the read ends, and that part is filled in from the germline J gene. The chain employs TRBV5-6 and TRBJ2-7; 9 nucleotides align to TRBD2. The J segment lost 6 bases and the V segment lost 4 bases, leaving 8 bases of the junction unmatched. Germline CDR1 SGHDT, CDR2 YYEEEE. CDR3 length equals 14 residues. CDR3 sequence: CASSPSGGLGEQYF. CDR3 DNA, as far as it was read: TGTGCCAGCAGCCCCAGCGGGGGGTTAGGCGAG.

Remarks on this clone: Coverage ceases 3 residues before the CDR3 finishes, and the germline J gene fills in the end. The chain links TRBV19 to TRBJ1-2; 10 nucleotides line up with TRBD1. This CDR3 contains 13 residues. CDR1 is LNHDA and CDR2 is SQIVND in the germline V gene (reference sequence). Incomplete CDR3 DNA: TGTGCCAGTAGTAGACAGGGGGCGTGGGGC. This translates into CASSRQGAWG. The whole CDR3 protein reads CASSRQGAWGYTF. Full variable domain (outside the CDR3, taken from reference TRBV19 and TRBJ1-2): DGGITQSPKYLFRKEGQNVTLSCEQNLNHDAMYWYRQDPGQGLRLIYYSQIVNDFQKGDIAEGYSVSREKKESFPLTVTSAQKNPTAFYLCASSRQGAWGYTFGSGTRLTVV.

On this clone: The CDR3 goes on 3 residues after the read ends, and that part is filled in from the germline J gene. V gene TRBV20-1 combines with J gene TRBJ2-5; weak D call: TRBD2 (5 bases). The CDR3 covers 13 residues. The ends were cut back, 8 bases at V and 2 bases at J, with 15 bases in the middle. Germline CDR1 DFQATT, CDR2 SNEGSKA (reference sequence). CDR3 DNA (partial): TGCAGTCCCCGGCGGGCCTTACAAGAGACC. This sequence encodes CSPRRALQET. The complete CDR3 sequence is CSPRRALQETQYF.

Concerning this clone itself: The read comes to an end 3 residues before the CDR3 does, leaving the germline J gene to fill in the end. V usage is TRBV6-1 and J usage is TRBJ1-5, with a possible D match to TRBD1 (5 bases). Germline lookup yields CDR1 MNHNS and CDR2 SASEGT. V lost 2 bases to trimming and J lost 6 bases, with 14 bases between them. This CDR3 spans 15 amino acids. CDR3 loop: CASSEHGGASQPQHF. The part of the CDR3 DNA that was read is TGTGCCAGCAGTGAACATGGAGGGGCGAGTCAGCCC.

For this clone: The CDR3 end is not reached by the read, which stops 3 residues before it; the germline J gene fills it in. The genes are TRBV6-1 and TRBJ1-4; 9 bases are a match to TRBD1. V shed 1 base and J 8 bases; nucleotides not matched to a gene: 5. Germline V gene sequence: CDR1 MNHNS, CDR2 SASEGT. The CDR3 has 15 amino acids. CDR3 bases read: TGTGCCAGCAGTGAAGGGGGACAGGGCGGGGAAAAA. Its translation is CASSEGGQGGEK. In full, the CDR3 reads CASSEGGQGGEKLFF.

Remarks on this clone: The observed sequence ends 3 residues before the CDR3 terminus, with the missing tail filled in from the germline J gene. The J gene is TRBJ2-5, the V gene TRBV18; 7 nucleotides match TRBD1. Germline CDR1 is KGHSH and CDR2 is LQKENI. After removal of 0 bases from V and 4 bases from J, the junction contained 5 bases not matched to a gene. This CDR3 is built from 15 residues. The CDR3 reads CASSPPTGVGETQYF. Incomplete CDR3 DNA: TGTGCCAGCTCACCACCAACAGGGGTAGGAGAGACC.

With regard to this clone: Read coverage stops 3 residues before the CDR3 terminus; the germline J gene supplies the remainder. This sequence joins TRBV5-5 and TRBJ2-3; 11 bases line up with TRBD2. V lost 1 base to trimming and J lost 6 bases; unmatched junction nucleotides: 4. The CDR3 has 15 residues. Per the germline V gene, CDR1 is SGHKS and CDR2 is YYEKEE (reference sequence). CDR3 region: CASSLWASGGDTQYF. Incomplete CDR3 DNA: TGTGCCAGCAGCTTGTGGGCTAGCGGGGGGGATACG. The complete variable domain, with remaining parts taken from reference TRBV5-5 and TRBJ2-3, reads DAGVTQSPTHLIKTRGQQVTLRCSPISGHKSVSWYQQVLGQGPQFIFQYYEKEERGRGNFPDRFSARQFPNYSSELNVNALLLGDSALYLCASSLWASGGDTQYFGPGTRLTVL.

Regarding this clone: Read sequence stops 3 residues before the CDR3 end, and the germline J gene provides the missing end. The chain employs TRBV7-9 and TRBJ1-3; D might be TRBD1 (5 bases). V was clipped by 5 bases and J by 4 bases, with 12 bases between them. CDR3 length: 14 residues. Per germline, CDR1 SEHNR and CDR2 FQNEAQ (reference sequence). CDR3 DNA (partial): TGTGCCAGCAGCCGAGCAGGGTACGGAAACACC. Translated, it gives CASSRAGYGNT. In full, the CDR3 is CASSRAGYGNTIYF.

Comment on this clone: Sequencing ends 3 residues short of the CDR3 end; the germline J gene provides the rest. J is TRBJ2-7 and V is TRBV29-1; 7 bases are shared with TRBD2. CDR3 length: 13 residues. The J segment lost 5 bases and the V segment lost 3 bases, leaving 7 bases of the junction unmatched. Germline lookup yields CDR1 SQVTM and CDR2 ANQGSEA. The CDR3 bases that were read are TGCAGCGTTGATTGGTCTGCGGGGGACGAG. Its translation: CSVDWSAGDE. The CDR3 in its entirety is CSVDWSAGDEQYF.

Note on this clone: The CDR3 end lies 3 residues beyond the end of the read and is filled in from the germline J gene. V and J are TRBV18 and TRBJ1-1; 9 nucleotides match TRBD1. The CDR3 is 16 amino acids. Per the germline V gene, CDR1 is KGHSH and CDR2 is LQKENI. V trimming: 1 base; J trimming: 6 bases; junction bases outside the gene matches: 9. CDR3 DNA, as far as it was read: TGTGCCAGCTCACCACGGCCCTCGGGACAGGGCTCTGAA. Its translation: CASSPRPSGQGSE. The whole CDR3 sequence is CASSPRPSGQGSEAFF.